This passage covers 29 T cell receptor beta chains from one sample sequenced in a study of CD8 T cells in Susac syndrome. The authors reverse transcribed roughly 0.5 to 1 ug RNA with random hexamers. TCRdb re-called the immunoSEQ multiplex PCR reads with MiXCR, one entry per CDR3 protein. The repertoire holds 150,000 to 200,000 distinct CDR3 sequences, with approximately 94% as singletons. Specimen: CD4+ T cells from PBMCs. The source of these receptors is a human donor with multiple sclerosis.

The chain employs TRBV9 and TRBJ2-5, with 11 bases fitting TRBD1. Germline loops: CDR1 SGDLS, CDR2 YYNGEE. The CDR3 extends over 19 amino acids. With V trimmed by 0 bases and J by 0 bases, 10 bases remained unmatched. This CDR3 is CASSVARDRGSSYQETQYF. CDR3 nucleotide sequence: TGTGCCAGCAGCGTAGCCCGGGACAGGGGGTCCTCTTACCAAGAGACCCAGTACTTC.

This chain uses TRBV12-3 or TRBV12-4 with TRBJ1-2; D remains ambiguous. Trimming cost V 6 bases and J 4 bases, with 15 bases left between them. The CDR3 has 14 residues. CDR3 sequence reads: CASRSPRRPYGYTF. The CDR3 bases are TGTGCCAGCAGGTCACCCCGGCGGCCCTATGGCTACACCTTC.

The chain couples TRBV29-1 to TRBJ2-3, with TRBD2 matching over 8 bases. The germline V gene has CDR1 SQVTM and CDR2 ANQGSEA. The CDR3 extends over 13 amino acids. V lost 7 bases to trimming and J lost 2 bases; unmatched junction nucleotides: 5. DNA of the CDR3: TGCAGCGCCTTGACTAGCGCCACAGATACGCAGTATTTT. This codes for CSALTSATDTQYF.

The V gene is TRBV3-1, the J gene TRBJ1-2, with unresolved D. This CDR3 spans 15 amino acids. Trimming took 4 bases from V and 7 from J, leaving 19 bases between them. CDR1 is LGHDT and CDR2 is YNNKEL in the germline V gene (reference sequence). In DNA form, the CDR3 reads TGTGCCAGCAGCCCCCGGACGGGAAGAACGGGTGGCTACACCTTC. This gives the protein CASSPRTGRTGGYTF.

CDR3 protein: CASSSPGLRVAKNIQYF. The CDR3 nucleotides read TGTGCCAGCAGTTCCCCGGGTTTGAGGGTAGCCAAAAACATTCAGTACTTC. The chain links TRBV28 to TRBJ2-4, with D perhaps matching TRBD2 (5 bases). The length of the CDR3 is 17 residues. Germline V gene sequence: CDR1 MDHEN, CDR2 SYDVKM. V was cut by 4 bases and J by 0 bases, with 16 bases left in between.

The chain is built from TRBV20-1 and TRBJ2-3; D is perhaps TRBD1 (5 bases). CDR1 and CDR2 from the germline V gene are DFQATT and SNEGSKA (reference sequence). The CDR3 has 15 residues. With 0 bases removed from V and 1 base from J, the gap between germline ends came to 11 bases. The CDR3 region has the DNA TGCAGTGCTAGAGATGTGGGGCGCGGCACAGATACGCAGTATTTT. Protein: CSARDVGRGTDTQYF.

V usage is TRBV28 and J usage is TRBJ1-5, with D possibly TRBD1 on 5 matching bases. This CDR3 has 15 residues. V was pared by 5 bases and J by 6 bases, with 17 bases between. Germline loops: CDR1 MDHEN, CDR2 SYDVKM. The CDR3 sequence: CASSRLRITGQPQHF. The CDR3 DNA follows: TGTGCCAGCAGTCGCTTAAGGATTACAGGTCAGCCCCAGCATTTT.

This sequence joins TRBV29-1 and TRBJ2-1; D tentatively fits TRBD1 or TRBD2 (5 bases each). The CDR3 contains 13 residues. V was trimmed by 8 bases and J by 6 bases, leaving 17 bases between them. Germline V CDR1 and CDR2: SQVTM, ANQGSEA. The CDR3 spells CSIRDGRFNEQFF. CDR3 DNA sequence: TGCAGCATCCGGGACGGCCGTTTCAATGAGCAGTTCTTC.

The chain uses TRBV20-1 and TRBJ2-3; 8 bases map to TRBD2. V shed 1 base, J shed 3 bases, and the junction held 6 bases outside the gene matches. Germline assignment: CDR1 DFQATT and CDR2 SNEGSKA (reference sequence). The CDR3 is made up of 15 amino acids. The CDR3 sequence: CSARVAGGVTDTQYF. The CDR3 region has the DNA TGCAGTGCTAGAGTCGCGGGAGGCGTGACAGATACGCAGTATTTT.

The V call is TRBV20-1, the J call TRBJ2-7; 7 positions agree with TRBD2. The V and J ends lost 3 bases and 1 base, in that order; junction bases with no gene match: 18. CDR1 and CDR2 from the germline V gene are DFQATT and SNEGSKA (reference sequence). CDR3 size: 18 residues. The CDR3 loop reads CSARGGVRLVVGSYEQYF. The CDR3 coding sequence is TGCAGTGCTAGGGGAGGGGTCAGGTTGGTAGTCGGGTCCTACGAGCAGTACTTC.

The V gene is TRBV3-1, the J gene TRBJ2-1; 8 bases align to TRBD2. V shed 5 bases and J 8 bases; nucleotides not matched to a gene: 8. The CDR3 contains 14 residues. CDR1 is LGHDT and CDR2 is YNNKEL in the germline V gene (reference sequence). The CDR3 loop is CASSSPGLGDEQFF. CDR3 in DNA: TGTGCCAGCAGCTCTCCGGGACTAGGCGATGAGCAGTTCTTC.

This chain connects TRBV2 to TRBJ2-7, with TRBD2 matching over 8 bases. J lost 0 bases, V lost 3 bases, and 4 bases had no gene match. Germline V gene sequence: CDR1 SNHLY, CDR2 FYNNEI. The CDR3 is 15 amino acids. The CDR3 is CASSEQRGTSYEQYF. CDR3 DNA sequence: TGTGCCAGCAGTGAGCAGCGGGGGACCTCCTACGAGCAGTACTTC.

V is TRBV19 and J is TRBJ1-1; D uncertain. Germline V gene data show CDR1 as LNHDA and CDR2 as SQIVND (reference sequence). This CDR3 is 13 amino acids long. Trimming shortened V by 5 bases and J by 0 bases, and 7 bases separated the two germline ends. This chain's CDR3 is CASSGLMNTEAFF. The CDR3, as DNA: TGTGCCAGTAGTGGACTTATGAACACTGAAGCTTTCTTT.

This chain's CDR3 is CASSYRGSTEAFF. CDR3 sequence (DNA): TGTGCCAGCAGTTACAGGGGTAGCACTGAAGCTTTCTTT. The chain is built from TRBV6-5 and TRBJ1-1; maybe TRBD1 (5 bases). V was shortened by 2 bases and J by 4 bases, with 8 bases between the two germline ends. The germline V gene has CDR1 MNHEY and CDR2 SVGAGI. CDR3 length: 13 residues.

The CDR3 here is CASSLSPDYGYTF. The CDR3, as DNA: TGCGCCAGCAGCTTGAGCCCAGACTATGGCTACACCTTC. This chain joins TRBV5-1 and TRBJ1-2; D not resolved. The CDR3 sequence is 13 residues long. The V end was cut by 1 base, the J end by 3 bases, with 7 bases between. Germline CDR1 is SGHRS and CDR2 is YFSETQ.

The rearrangement joins TRBV23-1 to TRBJ2-3; TRBD2 aligns across 7 bases. TRBV23-1 has ORF status, its function being uncertain. V was pared by 0 bases and J by 2 bases, with 5 bases of the junction left unmatched. The CDR3 sequence is 16 residues long. CDR3 sequence: CASSQSGGKVTDTQYF. CDR3 nucleotide sequence: TGCGCCAGCAGTCAATCGGGGGGGAAGGTCACAGATACGCAGTATTTT.

V and J are TRBV5-1 and TRBJ1-2; D possibly corresponds to TRBD1 (5 bases). Germline CDR1 and CDR2: SGHRS and YFSETQ. Trimming took off 4 bases at V and 4 bases at J, with 14 bases between the two ends. The CDR3 length is 14 residues. The CDR3 reads CASSDRDSSYGYTF. The CDR3 nucleotides are TGCGCCAGCAGCGACCGGGACTCGAGCTATGGCTACACCTTC.

The chain is built from TRBV25-1 and TRBJ2-6; 10 bases fit TRBD1. The length of the CDR3 is 19 residues. Unmatched junction bases numbered 8, after V lost 3 bases and J lost 0 bases. CDR1 and CDR2 from the germline V gene are MGHDK and SYGVNS. The CDR3 bases are TGTGCCAGCAGTGATACGACAGGGGGCAGAGGCTCTGGGGCCAACGTCCTGACTTTC. This translates into CASSDTTGGRGSGANVLTF.

The rearrangement joins TRBV20-1 to TRBJ1-5, with D perhaps TRBD1 (5 bases). The CDR3 totals 15 residues. Germline V gene data show CDR1 as DFQATT and CDR2 as SNEGSKA (reference sequence). V gave up 0 bases and J gave up 2 bases, with 11 bases separating them. CDR3: CSARDRGGGNQPQHF. In DNA, the CDR3 is TGCAGTGCTAGAGATCGGGGGGGAGGCAATCAGCCCCAGCATTTT.

The chain is built from TRBV5-1 and TRBJ2-1; possibly TRBD1 for D (6 bases). The CDR3 length is 13 residues. The V end lost 2 bases, the J end lost 6 bases, and 9 bases lay between the germline ends. Per germline, CDR1 SGHRS and CDR2 YFSETQ. The CDR3 sequence: CASSFGQINEQFF. CDR3 sequence (DNA): TGCGCCAGCAGCTTCGGACAGATCAATGAGCAGTTCTTC.

The J gene is TRBJ1-5, the V gene TRBV6-5, with TRBD1 identical over 10 bases. This CDR3 comprises 18 residues. The ends lost 4 bases at V and 2 bases at J; junction bases unmatched: 11. Looked up from germline, CDR1 is MNHEY and CDR2 is SVGAGI. The CDR3 loop reads CASSSAGTGAVGNQPQHF. The CDR3 DNA sequence: TGTGCCAGCAGTTCCGCCGGGACAGGGGCGGTTGGCAATCAGCCCCAGCATTTT.

This clonotype was seen just once. This chain uses TRBV3-1 with TRBJ1-1; D not certain. The CDR3 is 14 residues long. V dropped 3 bases and J dropped 1 base, with 9 bases sitting between them. Germline lookup yields CDR1 LGHDT and CDR2 YNNKEL (reference sequence). This CDR3 is CASSHLPGNTEAFF. The CDR3 DNA is TGTGCCAGCAGCCATTTGCCAGGGAACACTGAAGCTTTCTTT.

V and J are TRBV7-9 and TRBJ1-2, with D possibly being TRBD1 (5 bases). Germline CDR1 is SEHNR and CDR2 is FQNEAQ (reference sequence). The V end was cut by 0 bases, the J end by 7 bases, with 9 bases between. The CDR3 is 13 amino acids. CDR3 region: CASSLAQDFGYTF. The CDR3 region has the DNA TGTGCCAGCAGCTTAGCACAGGACTTTGGCTACACCTTC.

The chain couples TRBV5-1 to TRBJ2-1; a weak D match, TRBD2 (5 bases). Trimming removed 0 bases from V and 8 bases from J, with 15 bases in between. Germline-derived CDR1 and CDR2 are SGHRS and YFSETQ. CDR3 size: 15 residues. CDR3 nucleotide sequence: TGCGCCAGCAGCTTGGGTATAAAGGGTAGCGATGAGCAGTTCTTC. It yields the protein CASSLGIKGSDEQFF.

This sequence joins TRBV7-3 and TRBJ1-5; possible D gene TRBD1, 6 bases. The V and J ends lost 5 bases and 7 bases respectively, with 12 bases between them. Looked up from germline, CDR1 is SGHTA and CDR2 is FQGTGA. The CDR3 spans 13 residues. In DNA form, the CDR3 reads TGTGCCAGCAGCCCCTCCGGGGGCCAGCCCCAGCATTTT. It specifies CASSPSGGQPQHF.

The chain is built from TRBV6-2 or TRBV6-3 and TRBJ2-6, with D possibly matching TRBD1 (5 bases). Germline V gene sequence: CDR1 MNHEY, CDR2 SVGEGT. V was trimmed by 7 bases and J by 1 base, leaving 11 bases between them. This CDR3 has 15 amino acids. The CDR3, as DNA: TGTGCCAGCAAGGGGCAAGGTTCTGGGGCCAACGTCCTGACTTTC. Translation gives CASKGQGSGANVLTF.

The V and J genes are TRBV10-2 and TRBJ2-2, with D tentatively TRBD1 (6 bases). Trimming stripped 2 bases from V and 5 bases from J, with 9 bases between. The CDR3 runs 14 residues. Germline V gene lookup returns CDR1 WSHSY and CDR2 SAAADI. CDR3 in amino acids: CASSEGGITGELFF. CDR3 DNA sequence: TGCGCCAGCAGTGAGGGGGGCATAACCGGGGAGCTGTTTTTT.

This sequence joins TRBV24-1 and TRBJ2-7; 8 bases are a match to TRBD2. This CDR3 is built from 11 residues. Unmatched junction bases numbered 0, after V lost 6 bases and J lost 6 bases. Germline lookup yields CDR1 KGHDR and CDR2 SFDVKD. The CDR3 bases are TGTGCCACCAGTAGCGGGGGCGAGCAGTACTTC. Protein: CATSSGGEQYF.

The chain links TRBV12-5 to TRBJ2-3; D is unclear. The CDR3 sequence is 12 residues long. CDR1 LGHNT and CDR2 FRNRAP come from the germline V gene. V was cut by 4 bases and J by 3 bases, with 5 bases left in between. The CDR3 region is CASGSRTDTQYF. In DNA form, the CDR3 reads TGTGCTAGTGGTTCCCGTACAGATACGCAGTATTTT.